This T cell receptor (beta chain) was sequenced for a study of identifying expanded T cells in peripheral blood. The repertoire was sequenced with immunoSEQ multiplex PCR; TCRdb's copy has only in-frame clones and lacks some. The data contain some 81,000 clones, about 83% of them seen just once; the ten biggest clones take up about 18%. Concerning this clone itself: Its antigen remains unidentified.

The CDR3 runs to 14 residues. Germline lookup yields CDR1 KGHSH and CDR2 LQKENI. Trimming took off 6 bases at V and 2 bases at J, with 14 bases between the two ends. Findings and limits, study-wide: Clone count variance between roughly 2-week samples rose with total template count.

Input material: blood. The rearrangement links TRBV18 to TRBJ2-7, with a weak D call TRBD2 (6 bases). The receptor comes from a person aged 18-70 years in good health. CDR3 residues: CASSRGANAYEQYF. The CDR3 nucleotides are TGTGCCAGCTCTCGCGGGGCCAATGCCTACGAGCAGTACTTC.